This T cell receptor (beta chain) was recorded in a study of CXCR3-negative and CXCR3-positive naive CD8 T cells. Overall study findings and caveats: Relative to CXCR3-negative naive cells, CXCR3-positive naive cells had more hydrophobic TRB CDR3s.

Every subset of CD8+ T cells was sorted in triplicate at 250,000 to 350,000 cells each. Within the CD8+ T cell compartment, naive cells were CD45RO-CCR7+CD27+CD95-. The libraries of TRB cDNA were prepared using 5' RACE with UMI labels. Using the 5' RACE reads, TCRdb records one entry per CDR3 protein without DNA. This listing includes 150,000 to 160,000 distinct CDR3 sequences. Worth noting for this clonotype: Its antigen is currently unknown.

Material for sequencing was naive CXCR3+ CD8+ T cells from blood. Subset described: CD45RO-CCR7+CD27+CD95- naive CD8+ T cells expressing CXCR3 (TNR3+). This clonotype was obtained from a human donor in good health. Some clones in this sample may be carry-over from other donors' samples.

The CDR3 loop is CASNDPGTSPYEQYF. The gene calls are TRBV7-2 and TRBJ2-7; TCRdb calls TRBD2, which cannot be checked without DNA. The CDR3 is 15 residues long. Per germline, CDR1 SGHTA and CDR2 FQGNSA. Full variable domain (rest looked up from reference TRBV7-2 and TRBJ2-7): GAGVSQSPSNKVTEKGKDVELRCDPISGHTALYWYRQSLGQGLEFLIYFQGNSAPDKSGLPSDRFSAERTGGSVSTLTIQRTQQEDSAVYLCASNDPGTSPYEQYFGPGTRLTVT.